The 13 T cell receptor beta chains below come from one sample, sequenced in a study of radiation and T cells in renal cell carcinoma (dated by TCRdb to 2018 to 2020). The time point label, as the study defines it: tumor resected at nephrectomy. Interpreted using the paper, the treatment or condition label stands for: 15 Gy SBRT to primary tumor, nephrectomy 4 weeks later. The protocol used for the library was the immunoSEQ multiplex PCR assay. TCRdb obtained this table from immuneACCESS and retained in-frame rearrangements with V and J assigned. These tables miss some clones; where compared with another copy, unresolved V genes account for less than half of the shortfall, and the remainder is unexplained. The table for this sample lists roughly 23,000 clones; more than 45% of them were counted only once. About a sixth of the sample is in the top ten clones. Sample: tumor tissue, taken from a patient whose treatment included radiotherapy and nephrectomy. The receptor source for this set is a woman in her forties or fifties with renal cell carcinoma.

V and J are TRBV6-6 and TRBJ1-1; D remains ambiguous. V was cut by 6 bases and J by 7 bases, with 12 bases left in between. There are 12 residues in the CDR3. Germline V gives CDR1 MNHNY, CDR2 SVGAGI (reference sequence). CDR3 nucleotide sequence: TGTGCCAGCAGCGGTCCCGGGATTGAAGCTTTCTTT. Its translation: CASSGPGIEAFF.

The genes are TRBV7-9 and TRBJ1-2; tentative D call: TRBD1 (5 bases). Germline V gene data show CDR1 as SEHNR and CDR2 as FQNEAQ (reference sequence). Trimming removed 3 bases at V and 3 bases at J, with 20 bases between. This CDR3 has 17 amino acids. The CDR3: CASSFLWVRGSYYGYTF. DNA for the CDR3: TGTGCCAGCAGCTTTCTCTGGGTTCGGGGGTCATACTATGGCTACACCTTC.

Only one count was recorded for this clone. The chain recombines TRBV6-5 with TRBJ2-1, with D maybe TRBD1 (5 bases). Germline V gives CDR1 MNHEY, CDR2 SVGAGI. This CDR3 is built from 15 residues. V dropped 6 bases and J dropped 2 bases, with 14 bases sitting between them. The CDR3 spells CASRKNTGTYNEQFF. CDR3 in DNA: TGTGCCAGCAGAAAAAATACAGGTACCTACAATGAGCAGTTCTTC.

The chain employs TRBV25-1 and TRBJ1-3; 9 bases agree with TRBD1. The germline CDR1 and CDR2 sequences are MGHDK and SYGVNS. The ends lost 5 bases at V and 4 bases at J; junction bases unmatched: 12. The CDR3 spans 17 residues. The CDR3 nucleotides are TGTGCCAGCAGTAAATTCCCCGACGGGACAGGGGGAAACACCATATATTTT. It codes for CASSKFPDGTGGNTIYF.

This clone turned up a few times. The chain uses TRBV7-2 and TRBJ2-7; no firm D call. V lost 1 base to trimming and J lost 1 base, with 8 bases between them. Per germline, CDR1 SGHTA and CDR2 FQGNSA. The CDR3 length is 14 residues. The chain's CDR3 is CASSLGGLSYEQYF. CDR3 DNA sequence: TGTGCCAGCAGCTTAGGAGGATTATCCTACGAGCAGTACTTC.

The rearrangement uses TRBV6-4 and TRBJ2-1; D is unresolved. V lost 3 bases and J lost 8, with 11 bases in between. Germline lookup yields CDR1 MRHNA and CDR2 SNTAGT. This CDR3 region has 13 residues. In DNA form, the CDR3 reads TGTGCCAGCAGTGATGGGGTGTTGGATGAGCAGTTCTTC. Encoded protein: CASSDGVLDEQFF.

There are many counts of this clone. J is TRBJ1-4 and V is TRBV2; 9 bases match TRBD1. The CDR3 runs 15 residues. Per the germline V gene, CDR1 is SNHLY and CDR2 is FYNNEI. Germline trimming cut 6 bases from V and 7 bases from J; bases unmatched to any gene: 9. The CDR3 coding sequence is TGTGCCAGCAGGATACAGGGGGCGCGGACTGAAAAACTGTTTTTT. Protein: CASRIQGARTEKLFF.

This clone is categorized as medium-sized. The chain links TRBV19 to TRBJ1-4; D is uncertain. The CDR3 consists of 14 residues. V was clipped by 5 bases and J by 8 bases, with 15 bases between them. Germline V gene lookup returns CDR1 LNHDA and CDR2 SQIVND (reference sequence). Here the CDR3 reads CASSSLGSGEKLFF. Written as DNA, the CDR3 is TGTGCCAGTAGTTCCCTAGGGAGCGGGGAAAAACTGTTTTTT.

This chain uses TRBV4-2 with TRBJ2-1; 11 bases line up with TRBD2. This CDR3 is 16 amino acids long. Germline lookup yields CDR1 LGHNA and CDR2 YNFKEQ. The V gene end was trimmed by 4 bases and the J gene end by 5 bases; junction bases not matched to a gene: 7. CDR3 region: CASSRGETSGNNEQFF. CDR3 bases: TGTGCCAGCAGCCGGGGCGAGACTAGCGGGAACAATGAGCAGTTCTTC.

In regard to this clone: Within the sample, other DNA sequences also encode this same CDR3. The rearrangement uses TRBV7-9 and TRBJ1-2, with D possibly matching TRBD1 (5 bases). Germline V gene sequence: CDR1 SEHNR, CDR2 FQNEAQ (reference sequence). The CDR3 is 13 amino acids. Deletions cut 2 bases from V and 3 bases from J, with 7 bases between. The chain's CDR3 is CASSLQGDYGYTF. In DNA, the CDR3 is TGTGCCAGCAGCTTACAGGGAGACTATGGCTACACCTTC. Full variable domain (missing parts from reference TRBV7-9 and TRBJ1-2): DTGVSQNPRHKITKRGQNVTFRCDPISEHNRLYWYRQTLGQGPEFLTYFQNEAQLEKSRLLSDRFSAERPKGSFSTLEIQRTEQGDSAMYLCASSLQGDYGYTFGSGTRLTVV.

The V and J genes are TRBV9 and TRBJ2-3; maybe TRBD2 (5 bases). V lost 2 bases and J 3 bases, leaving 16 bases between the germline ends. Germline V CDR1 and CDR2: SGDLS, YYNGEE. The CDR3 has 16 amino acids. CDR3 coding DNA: TGTGCCAGCAGCGTCGCCGGGCTCTGGAGGACAGATACGCAGTATTTT. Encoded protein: CASSVAGLWRTDTQYF. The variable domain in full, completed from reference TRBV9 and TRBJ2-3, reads DSGVTQTPKHLITATGQRVTLRCSPRSGDLSVYWYQQSLDQGLQFLIQYYNGEERAKGNILERFSAQQFPDLHSELNLSSLELGDSALYFCASSVAGLWRTDTQYFGPGTRLTVL.

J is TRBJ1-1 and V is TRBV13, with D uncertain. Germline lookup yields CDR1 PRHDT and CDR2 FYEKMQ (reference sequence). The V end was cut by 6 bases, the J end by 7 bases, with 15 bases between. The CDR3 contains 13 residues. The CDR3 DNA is TGTGCCAGCAGAGGGCGGCCAACATATGAAGCTTTCTTT. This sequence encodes CASRGRPTYEAFF.

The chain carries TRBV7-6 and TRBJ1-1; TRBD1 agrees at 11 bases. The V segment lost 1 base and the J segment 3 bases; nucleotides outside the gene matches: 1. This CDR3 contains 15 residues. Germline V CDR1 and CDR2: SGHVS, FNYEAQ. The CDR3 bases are TGTGCCAGCAGCTTAGAGGACAGGGGGCACACTGAAGCTTTCTTT. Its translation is CASSLEDRGHTEAFF.